The source of this T cell receptor beta chain is a study of response to subunit inactivated influenza vaccine. General study results and limits: New T cells are recruited in small numbers by each seasonal influenza vaccination, according to the authors' suggestion.

This CDR3 region has 16 residues. CDR1 and CDR2 (germline): SGHVS, FQNEAQ. V was pared by 2 bases and J by 3 bases, with 16 bases between. TCRdb fed the RT-PCR reads into MiXCR, producing one record per CDR3 protein. The sample holds about 520,000 distinct CDR3 sequences, roughly 23% seen once. In regard to this clonotype: The antigen remains unidentified.

The sample was CD4+ T cells sorted from PBMCs, taken roughly 5 days after vaccination. This chain links TRBV7-8 with TRBJ2-5, with D possibly TRBD1 on 5 matching bases. This receptor was taken from a man over 45 who received an inactivated influenza vaccine. The DNA for the CDR3 is TGTGCCAGCAGCTTATTTCGAAGGGGTGGCGAAGAGACCCAGTACTTC. Amino acids: CASSLFRRGGEETQYF. Together with reference TRBV7-8 and TRBJ2-5, the CDR3 gives the full variable domain: GAGVSQSPRYKVAKRGQDVALRCDPISGHVSLFWYQQALGQGPEFLTYFQNEAQLDKSGLPSDRFFAERPEGSVSTLKIQRTQQEDSAVYLCASSLFRRGGEETQYFGPGTRLLVL.